The next 10 T cell receptor beta chains were all read from a single sample in a study of T cell responses to AZD1222 COVID-19 vaccine. Repertoires were generated with immunoSEQ multiplex PCR, while TCRdb's copy carries only in-frame clones and drops some. The profile shows over 90,000 clones, around 91% of them singletons. Sequenced here: peripheral blood, sampled on day 0 of AZD1222 vaccination. The source of these receptors is an adult in good health.

V gene TRBV10-3 combines with J gene TRBJ2-1; 14 bases map to TRBD2. Germline V CDR1 and CDR2: ENHRY, SYGVKD. The ends lost 6 bases at V and 0 bases at J; junction bases unmatched: 13. The CDR3 sequence is 20 residues long. CDR3 in amino acids: CAIRRGPGTSGGTSYNEQFF. CDR3 DNA: TGTGCCATCAGACGGGGCCCCGGGACTAGCGGGGGCACCTCCTACAATGAGCAGTTCTTC.

The chain uses TRBV6-5 and TRBJ1-1; no definite D call. Between the trimmed V and J ends, which lost 2 bases and 0 bases, there was a span of 4 bases. CDR3 size: 13 residues. Germline CDR1 and CDR2: MNHEY and SVGAGI. The CDR3 DNA follows: TGTGCCAGCAGTTACAACATGAACACTGAAGCTTTCTTT. Translated, it gives CASSYNMNTEAFF.

The rearrangement uses TRBV21-1 and TRBJ1-2; TRBD1 reflects the table's D call only, with no check against the DNA. TRBV21-1 has pseudogene status. The CDR3 has 16 amino acids. CDR3 coding DNA: TGTGCCAGCAGCAATTCACCAGGGTACCGCAACTATGGCTACACCTTC. It translates to CASSNSPGYRNYGYTF.

The chain combines TRBV15 with TRBJ1-5; D is undetermined. The ends were cut back, 2 bases at V and 2 bases at J, with 7 bases in the middle. The CDR3 has 14 residues. Germline V gene data show CDR1 as LNHNV and CDR2 as YYDKDF (reference sequence). The CDR3, as DNA: TGTGCCACCAGCAGACGCTTCGGCAATCAGCCCCAGCATTTT. Its translation is CATSRRFGNQPQHF.

The chain is built from TRBV19 and TRBJ1-5; the D is unclear. This CDR3 comprises 18 residues. Looked up from germline, CDR1 is LNHDA and CDR2 is SQIVND (reference sequence). V dropped 3 bases and J dropped 0 bases, with 18 bases sitting between them. CDR3: CASSIGGLGSNSNQPQHF. CDR3 nucleotide sequence: TGTGCCAGTAGTATCGGAGGGTTGGGTTCTAATAGCAATCAGCCCCAGCATTTT.

The chain uses TRBV6-2 or TRBV6-3 and TRBJ2-7; no definite D call. V lost 5 bases and J 3 bases, leaving 11 bases between the germline ends. This CDR3 spans 13 amino acids. The germline CDR1 and CDR2 sequences are MNHEY and SVGEGT. The CDR3, as DNA: TGTGCCAGCAGTGGGCAGAATCACTACGAGCAGTACTTC. It encodes CASSGQNHYEQYF.

The chain links TRBV18 to TRBJ1-6; 7 positions agree with TRBD1. CDR3 size: 15 residues. V trimming: 2 bases; J trimming: 10 bases; junction bases outside the gene matches: 8. Germline V CDR1 and CDR2: KGHSH, LQKENI. The CDR3 DNA is TGTGCCAGCTCACCAAGATCGGGACAGCACTCACCCCTCCACTTT. This gives the protein CASSPRSGQHSPLHF.

This chain uses TRBV2 with TRBJ1-3; D possibly corresponds to TRBD1 (5 bases). Germline loops: CDR1 SNHLY, CDR2 FYNNEI. With 5 bases removed from V and 0 bases from J, the gap between germline ends came to 11 bases. The CDR3 covers 15 residues. CDR3 loop: CASSTGASSGNTIYF. DNA of the CDR3: TGTGCCAGCAGTACCGGGGCGTCCTCTGGAAACACCATATATTTT.

The chain recombines TRBV2 with TRBJ1-1, with D perhaps TRBD1 (6 bases). The CDR3 extends over 15 amino acids. Trimming shortened V by 1 base and J by 4 bases, and 13 bases separated the two germline ends. Germline CDR1 and CDR2: SNHLY and FYNNEI. CDR3 protein: CASSEGVRGGTEAFF. CDR3 bases: TGTGCCAGCAGTGAAGGCGTGAGGGGGGGCACTGAAGCTTTCTTT.

The chain couples TRBV9 to TRBJ1-1; D perhaps matches TRBD1 (5 bases). The CDR3 consists of 14 residues. Trimming shortened V by 0 bases and J by 8 bases, and 14 bases separated the two germline ends. The germline gives CDR1 SGDLS, CDR2 YYNGEE. Here the CDR3 reads CASSVDGREFEAFF. CDR3 in DNA: TGTGCCAGCAGCGTAGACGGCAGGGAGTTCGAAGCTTTCTTT.